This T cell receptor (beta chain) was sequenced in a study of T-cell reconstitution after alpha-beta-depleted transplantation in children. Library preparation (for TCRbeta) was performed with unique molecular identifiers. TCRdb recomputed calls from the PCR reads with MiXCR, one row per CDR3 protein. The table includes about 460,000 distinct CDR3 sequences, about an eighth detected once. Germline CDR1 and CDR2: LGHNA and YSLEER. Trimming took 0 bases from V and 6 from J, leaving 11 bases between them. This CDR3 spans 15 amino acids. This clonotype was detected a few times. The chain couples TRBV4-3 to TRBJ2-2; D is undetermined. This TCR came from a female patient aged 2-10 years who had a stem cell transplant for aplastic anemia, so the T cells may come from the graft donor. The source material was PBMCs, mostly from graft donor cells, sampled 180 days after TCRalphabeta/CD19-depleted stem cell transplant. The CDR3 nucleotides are TGCGCCAGCAGCCAAGAGGTGGCAGCCCCCGGGGAGCTGTTTTTT. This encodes CASSQEVAAPGELFF.